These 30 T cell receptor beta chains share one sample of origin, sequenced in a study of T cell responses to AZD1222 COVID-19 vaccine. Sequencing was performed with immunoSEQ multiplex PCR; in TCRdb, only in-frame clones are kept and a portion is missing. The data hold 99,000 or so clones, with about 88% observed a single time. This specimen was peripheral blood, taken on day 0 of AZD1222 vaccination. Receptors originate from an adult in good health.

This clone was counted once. The CDR3 nucleotides read TGTGCCATCAGTGAGCTCAGGGGTAGCACAGATACGCAGTATTTT. This encodes CAISELRGSTDTQYF. This chain joins TRBV10-3 and TRBJ2-3, with a tentative D call TRBD1 (6 bases). Trimming pared 2 bases from V and 0 bases from J, leaving 9 bases between. Germline CDR1 reads ENHRY; CDR2 reads SYGVKD. This CDR3 contains 15 residues.

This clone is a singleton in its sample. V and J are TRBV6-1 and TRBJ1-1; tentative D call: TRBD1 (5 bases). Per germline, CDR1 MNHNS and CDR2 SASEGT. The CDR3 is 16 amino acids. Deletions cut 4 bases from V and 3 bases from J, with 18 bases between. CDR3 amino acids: CASSGAGGLEDTEAFF. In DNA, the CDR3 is TGTGCCAGCAGTGGGGCGGGGGGTTTAGAGGACACTGAAGCTTTCTTT.

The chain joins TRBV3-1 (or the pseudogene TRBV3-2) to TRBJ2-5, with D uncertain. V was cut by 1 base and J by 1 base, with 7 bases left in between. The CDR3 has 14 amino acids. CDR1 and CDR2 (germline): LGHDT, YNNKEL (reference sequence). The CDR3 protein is CASSQGYSQETQYF. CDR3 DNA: TGTGCCAGCAGCCAAGGATACAGCCAAGAGACCCAGTACTTC.

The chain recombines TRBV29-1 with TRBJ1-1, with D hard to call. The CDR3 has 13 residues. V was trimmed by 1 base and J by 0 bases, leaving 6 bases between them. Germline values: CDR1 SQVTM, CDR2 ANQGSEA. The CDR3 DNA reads TGCAGCGTTGAAGCTGACTTGAACACTGAAGCTTTCTTT. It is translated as CSVEADLNTEAFF.

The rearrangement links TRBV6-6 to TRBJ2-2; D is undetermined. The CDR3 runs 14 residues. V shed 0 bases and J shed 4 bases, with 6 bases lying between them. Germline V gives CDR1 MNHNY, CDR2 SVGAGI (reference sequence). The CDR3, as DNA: TGTGCCAGCAGTTACTCCAGTGGCACCGGGGAGCTGTTTTTT. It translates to CASSYSSGTGELFF.

CDR3 region: CASSYSLVGGLGAKNIQYF. The CDR3 DNA sequence: TGTGCCAGCAGTTACTCCCTAGTGGGGGGGCTCGGTGCCAAAAACATTCAGTACTTC. This chain links TRBV6-2 or TRBV6-3 with TRBJ2-4, with D possibly being TRBD2 (7 bases). Trimming removed 0 bases from V and 1 base from J, with 19 bases in between. Germline V gives CDR1 MNHEY, CDR2 SVGEGT. This CDR3 comprises 19 residues.

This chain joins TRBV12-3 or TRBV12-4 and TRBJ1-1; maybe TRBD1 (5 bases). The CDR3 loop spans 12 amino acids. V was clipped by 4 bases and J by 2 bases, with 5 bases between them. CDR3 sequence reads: CASSWTNTEAFF. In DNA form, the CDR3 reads TGTGCCAGCAGTTGGACAAACACTGAAGCTTTCTTT.

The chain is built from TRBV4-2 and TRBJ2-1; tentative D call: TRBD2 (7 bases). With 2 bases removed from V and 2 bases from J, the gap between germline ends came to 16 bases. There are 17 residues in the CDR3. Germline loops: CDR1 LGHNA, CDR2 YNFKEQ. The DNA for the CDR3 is TGTGCCAGCAGCCAATCCCTAGTGGGGGGGCCCTACAATGAGCAGTTCTTC. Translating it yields CASSQSLVGGPYNEQFF.

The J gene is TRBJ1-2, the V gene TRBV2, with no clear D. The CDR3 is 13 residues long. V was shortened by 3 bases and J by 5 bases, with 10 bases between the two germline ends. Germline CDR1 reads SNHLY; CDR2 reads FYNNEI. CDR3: CASSEGTDYGYTF. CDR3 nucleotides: TGTGCCAGCAGTGAGGGAACAGATTATGGCTACACCTTC.

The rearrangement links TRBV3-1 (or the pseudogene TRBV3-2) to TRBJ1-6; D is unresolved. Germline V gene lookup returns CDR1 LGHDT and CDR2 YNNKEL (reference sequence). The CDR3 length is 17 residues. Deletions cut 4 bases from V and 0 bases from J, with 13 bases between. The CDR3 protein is CASSPPGASSYNSPLHF. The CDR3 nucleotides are TGTGCCAGCAGCCCCCCAGGTGCGAGCTCCTATAATTCACCCCTCCACTTT.

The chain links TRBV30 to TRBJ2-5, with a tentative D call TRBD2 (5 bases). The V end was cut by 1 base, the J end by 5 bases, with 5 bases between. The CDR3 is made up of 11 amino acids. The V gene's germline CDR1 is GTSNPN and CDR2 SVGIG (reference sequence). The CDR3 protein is CAWSGRETQYF. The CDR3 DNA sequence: TGTGCCTGGAGTGGGAGGGAGACCCAGTACTTC. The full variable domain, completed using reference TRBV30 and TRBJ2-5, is SQTIHQWPATLVQPVGSPLSLECTVEGTSNPNLYWYRQAAGRGLQLLFYSVGIGQISSEVPQNLSASRPQDRQFILSSKKLLLSDSGFYLCAWSGRETQYFGPGTRLLVL.

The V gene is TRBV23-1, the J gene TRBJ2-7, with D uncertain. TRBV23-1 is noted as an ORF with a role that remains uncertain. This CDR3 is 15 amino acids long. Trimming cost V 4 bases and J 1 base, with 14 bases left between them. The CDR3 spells CASSLRVTPSYEQYF. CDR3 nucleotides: TGCGCCAGCAGTCTCCGTGTTACCCCATCCTACGAGCAGTACTTC.

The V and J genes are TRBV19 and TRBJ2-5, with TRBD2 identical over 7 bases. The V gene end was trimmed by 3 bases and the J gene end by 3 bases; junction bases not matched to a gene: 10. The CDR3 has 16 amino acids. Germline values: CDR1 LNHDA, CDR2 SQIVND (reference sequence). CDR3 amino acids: CASSIGLVGDKETQYF. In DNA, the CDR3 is TGTGCCAGTAGTATCGGACTAGTGGGGGATAAAGAGACCCAGTACTTC.

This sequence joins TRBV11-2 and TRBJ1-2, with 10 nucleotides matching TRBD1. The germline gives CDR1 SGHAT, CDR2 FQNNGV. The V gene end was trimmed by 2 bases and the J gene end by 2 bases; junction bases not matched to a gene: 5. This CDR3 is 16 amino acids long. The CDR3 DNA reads TGTGCCAGCAGCTTAAACTCGGGACAGGGGAACTATGGCTACACCTTC. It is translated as CASSLNSGQGNYGYTF.

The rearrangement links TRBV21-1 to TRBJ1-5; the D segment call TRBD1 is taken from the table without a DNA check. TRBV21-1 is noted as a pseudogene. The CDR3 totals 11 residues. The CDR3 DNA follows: TGTGCCGCAGGGTTGAAGCAGCCCCAGCATTTT. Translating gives CAAGLKQPQHF.

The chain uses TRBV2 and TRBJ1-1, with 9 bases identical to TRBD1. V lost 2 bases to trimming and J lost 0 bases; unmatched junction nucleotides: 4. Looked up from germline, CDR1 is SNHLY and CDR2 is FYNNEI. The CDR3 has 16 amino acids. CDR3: CASSEWGQGLNTEAFF. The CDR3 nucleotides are TGTGCCAGCAGTGAATGGGGACAGGGTTTGAACACTGAAGCTTTCTTT.

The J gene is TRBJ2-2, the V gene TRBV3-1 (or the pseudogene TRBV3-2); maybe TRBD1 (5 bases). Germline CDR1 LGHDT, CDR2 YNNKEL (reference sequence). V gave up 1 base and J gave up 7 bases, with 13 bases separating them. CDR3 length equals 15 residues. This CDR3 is CASSQGGLLSGELFF. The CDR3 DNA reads TGTGCCAGCAGCCAAGGGGGCCTGCTTAGCGGGGAGCTGTTTTTT.

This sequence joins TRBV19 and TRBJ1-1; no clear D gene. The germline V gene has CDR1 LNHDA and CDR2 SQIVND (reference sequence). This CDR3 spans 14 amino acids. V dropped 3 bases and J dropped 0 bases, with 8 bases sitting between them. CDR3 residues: CASSINSVNTEAFF. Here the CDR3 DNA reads TGTGCCAGTAGTATTAACAGTGTGAACACTGAAGCTTTCTTT.

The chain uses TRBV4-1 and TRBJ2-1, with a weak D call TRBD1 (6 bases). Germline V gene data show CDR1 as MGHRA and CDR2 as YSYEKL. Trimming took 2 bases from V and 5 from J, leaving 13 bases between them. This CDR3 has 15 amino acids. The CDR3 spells CASSQTGTLNNEQFF. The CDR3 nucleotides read TGCGCCAGCAGCCAAACCGGGACACTTAACAATGAGCAGTTCTTC.

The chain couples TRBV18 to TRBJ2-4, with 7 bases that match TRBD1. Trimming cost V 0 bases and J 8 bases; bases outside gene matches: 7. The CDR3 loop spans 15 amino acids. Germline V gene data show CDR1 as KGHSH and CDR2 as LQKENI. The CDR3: CASSPPGGDGDIQYF. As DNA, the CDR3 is TGTGCCAGCTCACCACCAGGGGGCGACGGAGACATTCAGTACTTC.

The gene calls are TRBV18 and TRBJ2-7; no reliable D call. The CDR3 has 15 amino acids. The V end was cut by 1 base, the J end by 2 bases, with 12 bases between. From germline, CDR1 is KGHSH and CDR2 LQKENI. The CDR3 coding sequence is TGTGCCAGCTCACCACTGAGAGTATCACCCTACGAGCAGTACTTC. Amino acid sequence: CASSPLRVSPYEQYF.

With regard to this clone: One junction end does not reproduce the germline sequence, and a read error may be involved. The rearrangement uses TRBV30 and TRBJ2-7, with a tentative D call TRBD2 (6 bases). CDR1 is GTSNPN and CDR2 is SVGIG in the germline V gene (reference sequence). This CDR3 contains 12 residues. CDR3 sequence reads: CAWPLVGGPRRF. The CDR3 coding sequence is TGTGCCTGGCCCTTAGTGGGAGGCCCCCGTCGCTTC.

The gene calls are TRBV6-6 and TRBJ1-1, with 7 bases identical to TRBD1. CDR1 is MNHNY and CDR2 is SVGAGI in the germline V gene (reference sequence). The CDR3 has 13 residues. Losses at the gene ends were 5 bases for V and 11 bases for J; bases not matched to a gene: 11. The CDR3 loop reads CASSPRLTGWAFF. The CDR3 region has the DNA TGTGCCAGCAGTCCTAGACTGACAGGGTGGGCTTTCTTT.

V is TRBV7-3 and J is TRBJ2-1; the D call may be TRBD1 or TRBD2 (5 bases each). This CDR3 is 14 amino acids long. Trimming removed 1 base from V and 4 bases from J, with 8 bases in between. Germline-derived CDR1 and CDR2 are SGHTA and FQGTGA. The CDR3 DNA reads TGTGCCAGCAGCTTAAGAGGGGCATACAATGAGCAGTTCTTC. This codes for CASSLRGAYNEQFF.

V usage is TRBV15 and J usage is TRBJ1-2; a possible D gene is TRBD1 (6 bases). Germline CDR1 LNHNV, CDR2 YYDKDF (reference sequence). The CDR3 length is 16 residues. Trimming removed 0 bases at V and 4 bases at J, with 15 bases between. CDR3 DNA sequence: TGTGCCACCAGCAGAGATAGGGGGACCGGACCCTATGGCTACACCTTC. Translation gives CATSRDRGTGPYGYTF.

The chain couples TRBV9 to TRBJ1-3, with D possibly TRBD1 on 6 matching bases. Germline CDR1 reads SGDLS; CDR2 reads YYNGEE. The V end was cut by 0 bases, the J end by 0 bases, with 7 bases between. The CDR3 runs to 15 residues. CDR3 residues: CASSVEGGSGNTIYF. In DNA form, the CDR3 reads TGTGCCAGCAGCGTAGAAGGGGGCTCTGGAAACACCATATATTTT.

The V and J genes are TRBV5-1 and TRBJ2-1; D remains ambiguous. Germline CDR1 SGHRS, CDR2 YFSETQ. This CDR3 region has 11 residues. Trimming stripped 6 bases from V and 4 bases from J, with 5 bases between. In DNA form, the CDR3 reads TGCGCCAGCAACCAATACAATGAGCAGTTCTTC. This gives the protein CASNQYNEQFF.

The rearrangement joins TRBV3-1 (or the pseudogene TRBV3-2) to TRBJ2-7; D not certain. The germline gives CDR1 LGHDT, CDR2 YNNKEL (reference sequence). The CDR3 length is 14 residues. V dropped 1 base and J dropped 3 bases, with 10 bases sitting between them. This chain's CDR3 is CASSQGTEFYEQYF. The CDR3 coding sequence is TGTGCCAGCAGCCAAGGGACGGAATTCTACGAGCAGTACTTC.

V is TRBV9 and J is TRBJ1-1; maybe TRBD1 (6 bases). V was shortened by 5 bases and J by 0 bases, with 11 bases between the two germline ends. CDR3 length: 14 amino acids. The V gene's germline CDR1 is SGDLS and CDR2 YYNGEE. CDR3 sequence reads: CASSPTGLNTEAFF. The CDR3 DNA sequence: TGTGCCAGCAGTCCCACAGGGTTGAACACTGAAGCTTTCTTT.

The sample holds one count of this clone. Here the CDR3 reads CASSPGGLGGYTF. DNA for the CDR3: TGTGCCAGCAGTCCGGGGGGGTTGGGTGGCTACACCTTC. The chain has TRBV6-5 and TRBJ1-2; weak D call: TRBD1 (5 bases). Germline loops: CDR1 MNHEY, CDR2 SVGAGI. Deletions cut 5 bases from V and 7 bases from J, with 14 bases between. The CDR3 totals 13 residues.